This is a list of T cell receptor beta chains from one sample in a study of cytomegalovirus exposure and HLA in healthy donors. Clones were sequenced by immunoSEQ multiplex PCR, and TCRdb holds only the in-frame ones, with some missing. The sample yields fewer than 85,000 clones, around 78% seen once. Sequenced sample: PBMCs. The receptor source for this set is a man aged 40-49 years in good health and CMV-seronegative. Both conserved end residues are part of each CDR3. The D gene is left open where the match is weak. The size field is filled for only some rows; it gives once, few, many or a size class.

cdr3_length d_call clone_size j_call v_call cdr3_nt cdr3_aa
15 . . TRBJ2-2 TRBV5-8 TGTGCCAGCAGCTTGCAAACAGACCGATCCGGGGAGCTGTTTTTT CASSLQTDRSGELFF
15 TRBD2 . TRBJ2-1 TRBV5-1 TGCGCCAGCAGCTTCCAGCGGGGGGGAAACAATGAGCAGTTCTTC CASSFQRGGNNEQFF
13 . . TRBJ1-1 TRBV19 TGTGCCAGTAGTGAAGACCGGGACACTGAAGCTTTCTTT CASSEDRDTEAFF
14 TRBD1 once TRBJ1-5 TRBV6-6 TGTGCCAGCAGCCCGGGACAGGGGAGTCAGCCCCAGCATTTT CASSPGQGSQPQHF
15 . once TRBJ2-7 TRBV7-2 TGTGCCAGCAGCCCAGCCCCGGGACTTAGCTACGAGCAGTACTTC CASSPAPGLSYEQYF
13 . . TRBJ1-1 TRBV27 TGTGCCAGCAGCCCTGGACAGTACACTGAAGCTTTCTTT CASSPGQYTEAFF
13 . . TRBJ1-2 TRBV7-3 TGTGCCAGCAGCCCCACGTGGGGAGGCGGCTACACCTTC CASSPTWGGGYTF
12 . . TRBJ1-2 TRBV28 TGTGCCAGCAGTTTGGCAGACTATGGCTACACCTTC CASSLADYGYTF
15 TRBD2 . TRBJ2-5 TRBV4-1 TGCGCCAGCAGCCCCCAGGGAGGGCCCGGGGAGACCCAGTACTTC CASSPQGGPGETQYF
14 TRBD1 . TRBJ1-2 TRBV29-1 TGCAGCGTTGTGGTGCGACAGGGAAACTATGGCTACACCTTC CSVVVRQGNYGYTF
15 . once TRBJ1-2 TRBV7-2 TGTGCCAGCAGCTTAGCGTACACAGGGAGCTATGGCTACACCTTC CASSLAYTGSYGYTF
15 . . TRBJ1-2 TRBV30 TGTGCCTGGAGTGTAAGGTCTCGGGGAACAGGGGGCTACACCTTC CAWSVRSRGTGGYTF
16 . . TRBJ2-1 TRBV9 TGTGCCAGCAGCGCCGGGGGTGGTCTCTTAGGCGGTGAGCAGTTCTTC CASSAGGGLLGGEQFF
13 . . TRBJ1-5 TRBV18 TGTGCCAGCGTAAGAGGTGACAATCAGCCCCAGCATTTT CASVRGDNQPQHF
16 . . TRBJ1-1 TRBV18 TGTGCCAGCTCGCAAGGGGCCGCTGGGCTGAAGATTGAAGCTTTCTTT CASSQGAAGLKIEAFF
13 TRBD1 once TRBJ1-1 TRBV10-3 TGTGCCATCAGGGGGGTGGGACAGACTGAAGCTTTCTTT CAIRGVGQTEAFF
13 TRBD1 . TRBJ1-5 TRBV30 TGTGCCTGGAGTGCGACAGGGAATCAGCCCCAGCATTTT CAWSATGNQPQHF
17 TRBD2 . TRBJ2-2 TRBV5-1 TGCGCCAGCCGCCAGAACTCACAGGGACTAGCTACCGGGGAGCTGTTTTTT CASRQNSQGLATGELFF
16 . . TRBJ2-7 TRBV28 TGTGCCAGCAGCCATTACCCCTCGGACTACTCCTACGAGCAGTACTTC CASSHYPSDYSYEQYF
14 . once TRBJ2-3 TRBV5-1 TGCGCCAGCAGCTTGCAGGGGATGGCAGATACGCAGTATTTT CASSLQGMADTQYF
12 TRBD1 . TRBJ1-2 TRBV2 TGTGCCAGCGGCGGACAGGGGTATGGCTACACCTTC CASGGQGYGYTF
13 . . TRBJ1-2 TRBV19 TGTGCCAGTAGTGTAGACACTGGCTATGGCTACACCTTC CASSVDTGYGYTF
15 TRBD2 . TRBJ2-1 TRBV14 TGTGCCAGCAGCACGTTCGCCGGGGGGTCCAATGAGCAGTTCTTC CASSTFAGGSNEQFF
13 . once TRBJ2-5 TRBV2 TGTGCCAGCGCTACAGGGGGGGGAGAGACCCAGTACTTC CASATGGGETQYF
21 . few TRBJ1-6 TRBV9 TGTGCCAGCAGCGTAACACCCGGGAGTCAGGGTGGATACAGCAATAATTCACCCCTCCACTTT CASSVTPGSQGGYSNNSPLHF
15 . . TRBJ2-5 TRBV7-2 TGTGCCAGCAGCTTTTCCGGAGCAGGGGGGGAGACCCAGTACTTC CASSFSGAGGETQYF
17 TRBD2 . TRBJ2-5 TRBV30 TGTGCCTGGAGTGTTCGGCAACCGGGGGGGCCCAGAGAGACCCAGTACTTC CAWSVRQPGGPRETQYF
12 . once TRBJ1-1 TRBV19 TGTGCCAGTAGTATAGTGGGGGGTGAAGCTTTCTTT CASSIVGGEAFF
14 TRBD2 few TRBJ2-7 TRBV7-2 TGTGCCAGCAGCCCCGCGGGGGTCTCCTACGAGCAGTACTTC CASSPAGVSYEQYF
14 . . TRBJ1-2 TRBV6-6 TGTGCCAGCAGTAGTAGTCCCTCCGGGAGCGGCTACACCTTC CASSSSPSGSGYTF
16 TRBD1 . TRBJ2-4 TRBV6-7 TGTGCCAGCAGTACCACAGGGGTACTAGCCAAAAACATTCAGTACTTC CASSTTGVLAKNIQYF
15 . . TRBJ1-1 TRBV7-3 TGTGCCAGCAGCCCCTTAACACAGGAGGGGACTGAAGCTTTCTTT CASSPLTQEGTEAFF
18 TRBD1 once TRBJ1-3 TRBV7-9 TGTGCCAGCAGCGCTAGGACAGGGCCCGTCCGCTCTGGAAACACCATATATTTT CASSARTGPVRSGNTIYF
14 TRBD1 few TRBJ1-2 TRBV6-5 TGTGCCAGCAGTCCACAGGGGGGCTCATATGGCTACACCTTC CASSPQGGSYGYTF
13 . . TRBJ2-7 TRBV25-1 TGTGCCAGCAGTGAATGGAGTAGCTACGAGCAGTACTTC CASSEWSSYEQYF
16 TRBD1 . TRBJ2-6 TRBV7-2 TGTGCCAGCAGCCCGCGCCAGGGGGCTGGGGCCAACGTCCTGACTTTC CASSPRQGAGANVLTF
14 TRBD1 . TRBJ1-4 TRBV7-9 TGTGCCAGCAGAAACAGGGGGCGAGGTGAAAAACTGTTTTTT CASRNRGRGEKLFF
12 TRBD1 few TRBJ1-2 TRBV6-5 TGTGCCAGCAGAGACAGGGCCTATGGCTACACCTTC CASRDRAYGYTF
13 TRBD1 . TRBJ2-4 TRBV7-2 TGTGCCAGCAGTTTAGACAGGGACCACATTCAGTACTTC CASSLDRDHIQYF
10 . once TRBJ2-7 TRBV29-1 TGCAGCTTCTACTGCTACGAGCAGTACTTC CSFYCYEQYF
13 . . TRBJ2-7 TRBV2 TGTGCCAGCAGTGAAGCGGGCTTTTACGAGCAGTACTTC CASSEAGFYEQYF
13 TRBD1 . TRBJ2-7 TRBV7-9 TGTGCCAGCAGCCACGGGACAGGGGGCGAGCAGTACTTC CASSHGTGGEQYF
15 . . TRBJ1-1 TRBV4-3 TGCGCCAGCAGCCAAGAATTTTCGGGACATCCAAGAACTTTCTTT CASSQEFSGHPRTFF
14 TRBD1 . TRBJ1-2 TRBV28 TGTGCCAGCACCGAGACAGGGACGAGGTTTGGCTACACCTTC CASTETGTRFGYTF
15 TRBD1 . TRBJ2-1 TRBV5-4 TGTGCCAGCAGCGCGATGAAGACAGGGAACAATGAGCAGTTCTTC CASSAMKTGNNEQFF
17 TRBD2 . TRBJ2-5 TRBV23-1 TGCGCCAGCAGTCACCCCCCCCGGGAGCGGGGGAAGGAGACCCAGTACTTC CASSHPPRERGKETQYF
15 . . TRBJ2-2 TRBV2 TGTGCCAGCAGATTCAGGCGGGGTTCGGGAGGGGAGCTGTTTTTT CASRFRRGSGGELFF
18 TRBD2 . TRBJ2-7 TRBV4-1 TGCGCCAGCAGCCAAGCTCGGCAAGCGGGGGGTCTCTCCTACGAGCAGTACTTC CASSQARQAGGLSYEQYF